This is a list of T cell receptor beta chains from one sample in a study of T cells in pancreatic ductal adenocarcinoma. Measured with immunoSEQ multiplex PCR; TCRdb has only the in-frame clones, and not every one. The sample includes 85,000 to 120,000 clones, about 95% of them seen just once. Source material: PBMCs. Receptor source: a human donor with pancreatic ductal adenocarcinoma. Both conserved end residues are part of each CDR3. Each record gives: D gene, J gene, clone size, V gene, CDR3 protein, CDR3 DNA. D genes are given only for firm matches. Size is omitted from some rows. Given values are once, few, many or a class for expanded clones.

d_call: NA
j_call: TRBJ2-2
clone_size: NA
v_call: TRBV19
cdr3_aa: CASSKRDTGELFF
cdr3_nt: TGTGCCAGTAGTAAGCGGGACACCGGGGAGCTGTTTTTT

d_call: NA
j_call: TRBJ1-1
clone_size: once
v_call: TRBV30
cdr3_aa: CACDRDTTEAFF
cdr3_nt: TGTGCCTGTGACCGGGACACCACTGAAGCTTTCTTT

d_call: TRBD2
j_call: TRBJ2-1
clone_size: NA
v_call: TRBV7-6
cdr3_aa: CASSSGTSTYNEQFF
cdr3_nt: TGTGCCAGCAGCTCAGGGACTAGCACTTACAATGAGCAGTTCTTC

d_call: TRBD2
j_call: TRBJ2-7
clone_size: NA
v_call: TRBV29-1
cdr3_aa: CSAGTSGNEQYF
cdr3_nt: TGCAGCGCAGGGACTAGCGGGAACGAGCAGTACTTC

d_call: NA
j_call: TRBJ2-3
clone_size: NA
v_call: TRBV6-1
cdr3_aa: CASGGTDTQYF
cdr3_nt: TGTGCCAGCGGGGGGACAGATACGCAGTATTTT

d_call: TRBD2
j_call: TRBJ2-3
clone_size: NA
v_call: TRBV4-1
cdr3_aa: CASSQVGTSGGDTQYF
cdr3_nt: TGCGCCAGCAGCCAAGTTGGGACTAGCGGGGGAGATACGCAGTATTTT

d_call: NA
j_call: TRBJ1-5
clone_size: NA
v_call: TRBV6-6
cdr3_aa: CASREGNQPQHF
cdr3_nt: TGTGCCAGCCGGGAGGGAAATCAGCCCCAGCATTTT

d_call: TRBD1
j_call: TRBJ2-7
clone_size: NA
v_call: TRBV18
cdr3_aa: CASSPGQGEQYF
cdr3_nt: TGTGCCAGCTCACCCGGACAGGGCGAGCAGTACTTC

d_call: TRBD1
j_call: TRBJ1-1
clone_size: NA
v_call: TRBV5-1
cdr3_aa: CASSITGGDTEAFF
cdr3_nt: TGCGCCAGCAGCATAACAGGGGGGGACACTGAAGCTTTCTTT

d_call: TRBD1
j_call: TRBJ2-7
clone_size: NA
v_call: TRBV5-1
cdr3_aa: CASSLNLDRAYEQYF
cdr3_nt: TGCGCCAGCAGCTTGAACCTTGACAGGGCCTACGAGCAGTACTTC

d_call: NA
j_call: TRBJ2-6
clone_size: NA
v_call: TRBV28
cdr3_aa: CASSSTSGANVLTF
cdr3_nt: TGTGCCAGCAGTTCAACATCTGGGGCCAACGTCCTGACTTTC

d_call: NA
j_call: TRBJ1-2
clone_size: NA
v_call: TRBV19
cdr3_aa: CASSPHGDSLFYGYTF
cdr3_nt: TGTGCCAGTAGTCCCCACGGAGACAGCCTCTTCTATGGCTACACCTTC

d_call: NA
j_call: TRBJ2-2
clone_size: NA
v_call: TRBV7-3
cdr3_aa: CASSLRSGAGELFF
cdr3_nt: TGTGCCAGCAGCTTAAGGTCGGGAGCCGGGGAGCTGTTTTTT

d_call: TRBD1
j_call: TRBJ1-4
clone_size: NA
v_call: TRBV7-9
cdr3_aa: CASSQGTGHEKLFF
cdr3_nt: TGTGCCAGCAGCCAAGGGACAGGGCATGAAAAACTGTTTTTT

d_call: NA
j_call: TRBJ2-1
clone_size: NA
v_call: TRBV11-3
cdr3_aa: CASSFLRGEQFF
cdr3_nt: TGTGCCAGCAGCTTCCTCAGGGGTGAGCAGTTCTTC

d_call: NA
j_call: TRBJ1-1
clone_size: NA
v_call: TRBV5-1
cdr3_aa: CASSLDGGLYTEAFF
cdr3_nt: TGCGCCAGCAGCTTGGATGGCGGCCTTTACACTGAAGCTTTCTTT

d_call: TRBD2
j_call: TRBJ2-1
clone_size: NA
v_call: TRBV5-1
cdr3_aa: CASSLGLAGATGNEQFF
cdr3_nt: TGCGCCAGCAGCCTGGGACTAGCGGGAGCCACGGGGAATGAGCAGTTCTTC

d_call: TRBD1
j_call: TRBJ1-1
clone_size: NA
v_call: TRBV10-3
cdr3_aa: CARRQGENTEAFF
cdr3_nt: TGTGCCAGACGACAGGGGGAGAACACTGAAGCTTTCTTT

d_call: TRBD2
j_call: TRBJ2-1
clone_size: NA
v_call: TRBV11-3
cdr3_aa: CASSTGEGNEQFF
cdr3_nt: TGTGCCAGCAGCACCGGGGAGGGCAATGAGCAGTTCTTC

d_call: NA
j_call: TRBJ2-1
clone_size: NA
v_call: TRBV7-2
cdr3_aa: CASSTYRGGEQFF
cdr3_nt: TGTGCCAGCAGCACATACAGGGGGGGTGAGCAGTTCTTC

d_call: NA
j_call: TRBJ1-2
clone_size: NA
v_call: TRBV15
cdr3_aa: CATSRNSGPGYTF
cdr3_nt: TGTGCCACCAGCAGAAACTCAGGGCCCGGCTACACCTTC

d_call: NA
j_call: TRBJ1-3
clone_size: NA
v_call: TRBV6-6
cdr3_aa: CASSLSGVAGNTIYF
cdr3_nt: TGTGCCAGCAGTTTGTCAGGGGTCGCCGGAAACACCATATATTTT

d_call: NA
j_call: TRBJ2-1
clone_size: NA
v_call: TRBV20-1
cdr3_aa: CSARRDEQFF
cdr3_nt: TGCAGTGCAAGGAGGGATGAGCAGTTCTTC

d_call: TRBD2
j_call: TRBJ2-7
clone_size: NA
v_call: TRBV30
cdr3_aa: CAWSTGTSSKQYF
cdr3_nt: TGTGCCTGGAGTACCGGGACTAGCTCAAAGCAGTACTTC

d_call: NA
j_call: TRBJ2-2
clone_size: NA
v_call: TRBV7-3
cdr3_aa: CASSFSWTGELFF
cdr3_nt: TGTGCCAGCAGCTTTAGCTGGACCGGGGAGCTGTTTTTT

d_call: TRBD2
j_call: TRBJ2-2
clone_size: NA
v_call: TRBV7-3
cdr3_aa: CASSLAGDYSNTGELFF
cdr3_nt: TGTGCCAGCAGCCTAGCCGGGGACTATTCGAACACCGGGGAGCTGTTTTTT

d_call: NA
j_call: TRBJ2-2
clone_size: NA
v_call: TRBV7-6
cdr3_aa: CASRVVASGELFF
cdr3_nt: TGTGCCAGCAGGGTGGTGGCATCCGGGGAGCTGTTTTTT

d_call: NA
j_call: TRBJ2-5
clone_size: NA
v_call: TRBV11-1
cdr3_aa: CASSPEQGRETQYF
cdr3_nt: TGTGCCAGCAGCCCCGAGCAGGGAAGAGAGACCCAGTACTTC

d_call: NA
j_call: TRBJ2-2
clone_size: once
v_call: TRBV5-1
cdr3_aa: CASSVILNTGELFF
cdr3_nt: TGCGCCAGCAGCGTAATCCTGAACACCGGGGAGCTGTTTTTT

d_call: TRBD2
j_call: TRBJ2-3
clone_size: NA
v_call: TRBV7-9
cdr3_aa: CASSLSGRRTDTQYF
cdr3_nt: TGTGCCAGCAGCCTCAGCGGGAGGCGCACAGATACGCAGTATTTT

d_call: TRBD1
j_call: TRBJ1-1
clone_size: NA
v_call: TRBV5-4
cdr3_aa: CASSPGQEMNTEAFF
cdr3_nt: TGTGCCAGCAGCCCCGGACAGGAGATGAACACTGAAGCTTTCTTT

d_call: NA
j_call: TRBJ2-3
clone_size: NA
v_call: TRBV7-2
cdr3_aa: CASSVTRGADTQYF
cdr3_nt: TGTGCCAGCAGCGTAACTAGAGGCGCAGATACGCAGTATTTT

d_call: NA
j_call: TRBJ2-2
clone_size: NA
v_call: TRBV10-3
cdr3_aa: CAISRQTNTGELFF
cdr3_nt: TGTGCCATCAGTCGACAGACGAACACCGGGGAGCTGTTTTTT

d_call: TRBD1
j_call: TRBJ2-1
clone_size: NA
v_call: TRBV5-1
cdr3_aa: CASSPGQVVYNEQFF
cdr3_nt: TGCGCCAGCAGCCCAGGACAGGTGGTGTACAATGAGCAGTTCTTC

d_call: TRBD2
j_call: TRBJ2-1
clone_size: NA
v_call: TRBV19
cdr3_aa: CASSIVTAGGRREQFF
cdr3_nt: TGTGCCAGTAGTATAGTAACGGCGGGAGGTCGCCGGGAGCAGTTCTTC

d_call: NA
j_call: TRBJ1-1
clone_size: NA
v_call: TRBV29-1
cdr3_aa: CSVDPPPGQPTEGTEAFF
cdr3_nt: TGCAGCGTTGACCCGCCCCCCGGACAGCCTACCGAGGGCACTGAAGCTTTCTTT

d_call: NA
j_call: TRBJ1-2
clone_size: NA
v_call: TRBV28
cdr3_aa: CASQFSGDGYTF
cdr3_nt: TGTGCCAGCCAGTTTTCGGGGGATGGCTACACCTTC

d_call: NA
j_call: TRBJ2-1
clone_size: NA
v_call: TRBV29-1
cdr3_aa: CSVARSNEQFF
cdr3_nt: TGCAGCGTGGCTAGGTCCAATGAGCAGTTCTTC

d_call: TRBD1
j_call: TRBJ1-3
clone_size: NA
v_call: TRBV6-5
cdr3_aa: CASSRTGHRGNTIYF
cdr3_nt: TGTGCCAGCAGCCGGACAGGGCATCGAGGAAACACCATATATTTT

d_call: TRBD1
j_call: TRBJ2-3
clone_size: once
v_call: TRBV6-4
cdr3_aa: CASSDSGDSFGTQYF
cdr3_nt: TGTGCCAGCAGTGACTCGGGGGACAGTTTCGGCACGCAGTATTTT

d_call: NA
j_call: TRBJ1-5
clone_size: NA
v_call: TRBV18
cdr3_aa: CASSDSGGRQPQHF
cdr3_nt: TGTGCCAGCTCAGATTCGGGGGGACGTCAGCCCCAGCATTTT

d_call: TRBD1
j_call: TRBJ2-2
clone_size: NA
v_call: TRBV5-6
cdr3_aa: CASTLWDRGSGELFF
cdr3_nt: TGTGCCAGCACCCTATGGGACAGGGGTTCCGGGGAGCTGTTTTTT

d_call: TRBD1
j_call: TRBJ1-1
clone_size: NA
v_call: TRBV5-4
cdr3_aa: CASSAMTGVSKAFF
cdr3_nt: TGTGCCAGCAGCGCTATGACAGGGGTTTCAAAAGCTTTCTTT

d_call: TRBD1
j_call: TRBJ2-7
clone_size: NA
v_call: TRBV7-8
cdr3_aa: CASSLELATTGGYEQYF
cdr3_nt: TGTGCCAGCAGCTTAGAACTCGCCACGACAGGGGGCTACGAGCAGTACTTC

d_call: TRBD1
j_call: TRBJ1-2
clone_size: NA
v_call: TRBV18
cdr3_aa: CASSPYPGQGASGYTF
cdr3_nt: TGTGCCAGCTCACCCTACCCGGGACAGGGGGCGAGTGGCTACACCTTC

d_call: NA
j_call: TRBJ2-5
clone_size: NA
v_call: TRBV6-1
cdr3_aa: CASSVWGEGKETQYF
cdr3_nt: TGTGCCAGCAGTGTTTGGGGGGAAGGAAAAGAGACCCAGTACTTC

d_call: NA
j_call: TRBJ1-2
clone_size: NA
v_call: TRBV2
cdr3_aa: CASGGNYGYTF
cdr3_nt: TGTGCCAGCGGGGGGAACTATGGCTACACCTTC

d_call: NA
j_call: TRBJ2-2
clone_size: NA
v_call: TRBV5-1
cdr3_aa: CASSQDQGNTGELFF
cdr3_nt: TGCGCCAGCAGCCAGGACCAGGGGAACACCGGGGAGCTGTTTTTT

d_call: TRBD1
j_call: TRBJ1-4
clone_size: NA
v_call: TRBV6-6
cdr3_aa: CASSSLYVGQGEKLFF
cdr3_nt: TGTGCCAGCAGTTCACTATATGTCGGACAGGGCGAAAAACTGTTTTTT

d_call: NA
j_call: TRBJ2-5
clone_size: NA
v_call: TRBV7-9
cdr3_aa: CASNPGDGGETQYF
cdr3_nt: TGTGCCAGCAACCCCGGGGACGGGGGAGAGACCCAGTACTTC

d_call: TRBD2
j_call: TRBJ2-7
clone_size: NA
v_call: TRBV6-5
cdr3_aa: CAASRSGSSYEQYF
cdr3_nt: TGTGCCGCCAGCCGTAGCGGGAGTTCCTACGAGCAGTACTTC

d_call: NA
j_call: TRBJ1-4
clone_size: NA
v_call: TRBV28
cdr3_aa: CASRNRQVSGRRLFF
cdr3_nt: TGTGCCAGCCGCAATAGACAGGTCTCGGGTCGAAGACTGTTTTTT

d_call: TRBD1
j_call: TRBJ2-1
clone_size: NA
v_call: TRBV29-1
cdr3_aa: CSGVGQGDNEQFF
cdr3_nt: TGCAGCGGGGTGGGACAGGGGGACAATGAGCAGTTCTTC

d_call: NA
j_call: TRBJ2-3
clone_size: NA
v_call: TRBV5-4
cdr3_aa: CASSLVGLGGDTQYF
cdr3_nt: TGTGCCAGCAGCTTGGTAGGATTAGGGGGAGATACGCAGTATTTT

d_call: TRBD2
j_call: TRBJ2-5
clone_size: NA
v_call: TRBV5-1
cdr3_aa: CASSGVRSGGQETQYF
cdr3_nt: TGCGCCAGCAGTGGGGTAAGGAGCGGGGGTCAAGAGACCCAGTACTTC

d_call: NA
j_call: TRBJ2-2
clone_size: NA
v_call: TRBV6-5
cdr3_aa: CASSSSTGELFF
cdr3_nt: TGTGCCAGCAGTTCGTCGACCGGGGAGCTGTTTTTT